One T cell receptor (beta chain) is described in this entry. Its antigen is not identified. This specimen belongs to a study of shared clonotypes between healthy human individuals. As for the study in general: The study enrolled a couple of women and three men aged 18 to 49. Study conclusions and caveats: Only a few donors were included, so the genetic and exposure-history diversity represented was limited.

V lost 3 bases and J 3 bases, leaving 17 bases between the germline ends. The CDR3 is 17 amino acids. CDR1 and CDR2 (germline): LNHDA, SQIVND (reference sequence). CD45RO-negative, CCR7-positively selected cells formed the naive CD8 fraction, excluding terminally differentiated effector memory CD45RA+ cells. In the sorted-subset replicate PCRs, 200 ng DNA, 25,000 to 35,000 T cell genomes, was used. Clones were read by immunoSEQ multiplex PCR, and TCRdb kept only the in-frame ones, dropping some. The sample has hundreds of thousands of clones, roughly 96% seen once. V and J are TRBV19 and TRBJ2-2; perhaps TRBD2 as D (5 bases). This TCR was sampled from a woman in her 30s in good health. Material: naive CD8+ T cells sorted from blood. As DNA, the CDR3 is TGTGCCAGTAGTATTTTTGTGGGAGTCGCCGACACCGGGGAGCTGTTTTTT. Encoded protein: CASSIFVGVADTGELFF.